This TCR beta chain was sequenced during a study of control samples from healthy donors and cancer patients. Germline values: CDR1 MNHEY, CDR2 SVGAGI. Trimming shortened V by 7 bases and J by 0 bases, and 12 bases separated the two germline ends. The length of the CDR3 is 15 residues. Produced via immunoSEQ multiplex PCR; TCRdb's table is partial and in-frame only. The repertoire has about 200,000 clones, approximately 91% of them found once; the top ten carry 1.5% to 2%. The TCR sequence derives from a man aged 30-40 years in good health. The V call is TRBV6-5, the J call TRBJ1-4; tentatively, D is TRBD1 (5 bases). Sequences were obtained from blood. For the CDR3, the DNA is TGTGCCAGCACCCGGACACTTGCAACTAATGAAAAACTGTTTTTT. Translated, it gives CASTRTLATNEKLFF.